This entry lists 21 T cell receptor beta chains sequenced from one sample in a study of blood T cell repertoires in COVID-19. The protocol was immunoSEQ multiplex PCR, while the TCRdb copy is restricted to in-frame clones and leaves out a portion. The table lists 200,000 to 300,000 clones, nearly 95% of them singletons. The source material was peripheral blood. The receptors were sampled from a man between 25 and 39 years old with COVID-19, enrolled during active disease.

The V and J genes are TRBV19 and TRBJ1-1; TRBD1 might be the D (6 bases). V was clipped by 4 bases and J by 0 bases, with 15 bases between them. The CDR3 consists of 16 residues. CDR1 and CDR2 (germline): LNHDA, SQIVND (reference sequence). The CDR3 coding sequence is TGTGCCAGTAGTAAGCTAGGGACACCGATGAACACTGAAGCTTTCTTT. This sequence encodes CASSKLGTPMNTEAFF.

Regarding this clone: Other nucleotide sequences from this sample produce the same CDR3. J is TRBJ2-5 and V is TRBV7-9; D is undetermined. The V gene lost 5 bases and the J gene lost 2 bases, with 3 bases spanning the gap. In germline, CDR1 is SEHNR, CDR2 FQNEAQ (reference sequence). This CDR3 spans 11 amino acids. CDR3 residues: CASSPQETQYF. The DNA for the CDR3 is TGTGCCAGCAGCCCTCAAGAGACCCAGTACTTC.

This chain links TRBV5-6 with TRBJ1-6, with 7 nucleotides matching TRBD1. The V gene's germline CDR1 is SGHDT and CDR2 YYEEEE. The CDR3 spans 17 residues. V was pared by 4 bases and J by 0 bases, with 7 bases of the junction left unmatched. The CDR3 region has the DNA TGTGCCAGCAGCCCCGCGACAGGGAGCTCCTATAATTCACCCCTCCACTTT. Its translation: CASSPATGSSYNSPLHF. Combining the CDR3 with reference TRBV5-6 and TRBJ1-6 gives the whole variable domain DAGVTQSPTHLIKTRGQQVTLRCSPKSGHDTVSWYQQALGQGPQFIFQYYEEEERQRGNFPDRFSGHQFPNYSSELNVNALLLGDSALYLCASSPATGSSYNSPLHFGNGTRLTVT.

The chain couples TRBV6-5 to TRBJ2-2, with 7 bases fitting TRBD1. Per germline, CDR1 MNHEY and CDR2 SVGAGI. Losses at the gene ends were 5 bases for V and 1 base for J; bases not matched to a gene: 4. The CDR3 runs to 15 residues. This CDR3 reads CASSQRTGNTGELFF. The CDR3 nucleotides read TGTGCCAGCAGTCAGAGGACAGGGAACACCGGGGAGCTGTTTTTT.

J is TRBJ1-6 and V is TRBV11-2; 7 nucleotides align to TRBD1. Germline values: CDR1 SGHAT, CDR2 FQNNGV. V shed 1 base and J 8 bases; nucleotides not matched to a gene: 5. The CDR3 spans 15 residues. The CDR3 sequence: CASSLGTGLDSPLHF. CDR3 bases: TGTGCCAGCAGCTTAGGGACAGGCCTCGATTCACCCCTCCACTTT.

The V call is TRBV7-9, the J call TRBJ1-2, with 7 bases that match TRBD1. CDR1 and CDR2 from the germline V gene are SEHNR and FQNEAQ (reference sequence). V shed 7 bases, J shed 2 bases, and the junction held 4 bases outside the gene matches. The CDR3 is made up of 13 amino acids. The CDR3 spells CASNGQANYGYTF. CDR3 coding DNA: TGTGCCAGCAACGGACAGGCCAACTATGGCTACACCTTC.

The chain employs TRBV19 and TRBJ1-4; 8 bases agree with TRBD1. CDR1 and CDR2 (germline): LNHDA, SQIVND (reference sequence). Germline trimming cut 4 bases from V and 7 bases from J; bases unmatched to any gene: 5. This CDR3 has 14 residues. Here the CDR3 reads CASSTDRVGEKLFF. The CDR3 DNA follows: TGTGCCAGTAGTACGGACAGGGTGGGTGAAAAACTGTTTTTT.

The chain links TRBV9 to TRBJ2-3, with D unclear. CDR3 length: 15 amino acids. The germline V gene encodes CDR1 SGDLS and CDR2 YYNGEE. Deletions cut 3 bases from V and 0 bases from J, with 11 bases between. The CDR3, as DNA: TGTGCCAGCAGCGCAAGCCCTTCTAGCACAGATACGCAGTATTTT. This gives the protein CASSASPSSTDTQYF.

This clone was counted once. This rearrangement joins TRBV11-2 to TRBJ2-7; TRBD1 matches at 9 bases. V shed 2 bases and J 3 bases; nucleotides not matched to a gene: 8. Germline V gives CDR1 SGHAT, CDR2 FQNNGV. The CDR3 runs 16 residues. The CDR3 spells CASSLSTGTGYYEQYF. The CDR3, as DNA: TGTGCCAGCAGCTTATCCACCGGGACAGGGTACTACGAGCAGTACTTC.

The genes are TRBV2 and TRBJ2-7, with 9 bases matching TRBD1. The germline gives CDR1 SNHLY, CDR2 FYNNEI. V lost 0 bases and J lost 0; bases outside the gene matches: 15. This CDR3 has 20 amino acids. The CDR3 coding sequence is TGTGCCAGCAGTGAAGCCGGGGGACAGGGATTCTCTAGTAGCTCCTACGAGCAGTACTTC. Protein: CASSEAGGQGFSSSSYEQYF.

The chain links TRBV5-1 to TRBJ2-2; D is possibly TRBD2 (7 bases). V dropped 3 bases and J dropped 1 base, with 13 bases sitting between them. From germline, CDR1 is SGHRS and CDR2 YFSETQ. The CDR3 is made up of 16 amino acids. CDR3 in DNA: TGCGCCAGCAGCTCCGGGGGGCAATGGAACACCGGGGAGCTGTTTTTT. Its translation is CASSSGGQWNTGELFF.

The CDR3 DNA follows: TGTGCCAGCAGACCCGACAGAGAGAAACTGTTTTTT. Translation gives CASRPDREKLFF. V and J are TRBV6-7 and TRBJ1-4, with a weak D call TRBD1 (5 bases). TRBV6-7 is annotated as an ORF whose role is uncertain. Trimming pared 6 bases from V and 11 bases from J, leaving 13 bases between. This CDR3 is built from 12 residues.

The chain is built from TRBV6-5 and TRBJ1-4; TRBD1 might be the D (5 bases). Germline V lookup: CDR1 MNHEY, CDR2 SVGAGI. V lost 5 bases and J 6 bases, leaving 13 bases between the germline ends. CDR3 length: 14 residues. CDR3 nucleotide sequence: TGTGCCAGCAGTCCCCGACGGGGGGATGAAAAACTGTTTTTT. Translation: CASSPRRGDEKLFF.

The chain employs TRBV7-3 and TRBJ1-6; a possible D gene is TRBD1 (5 bases). The CDR3 length is 17 residues. Trimming took 5 bases from V and 2 from J, leaving 16 bases between them. Looked up from germline, CDR1 is SGHTA and CDR2 is FQGTGA. The CDR3 loop is CASSPEGRGTYNSPLHF. In DNA, the CDR3 is TGTGCCAGCAGCCCAGAGGGGCGGGGGACCTATAATTCACCCCTCCACTTT.

This sequence joins TRBV2 and TRBJ2-1, with a tentative D call TRBD1 (5 bases). The CDR3 consists of 14 residues. The V gene lost 8 bases and the J gene lost 0 bases, with 11 bases spanning the gap. From germline, CDR1 is SNHLY and CDR2 FYNNEI. CDR3 sequence: CASQKQASYNEQFF. The CDR3 nucleotides are TGTGCCAGCCAAAAACAGGCCTCCTACAATGAGCAGTTCTTC.

This chain uses TRBV5-4 with TRBJ1-2; D gene uncertain. This CDR3 region has 13 residues. The V end lost 1 base, the J end lost 2 bases, and 6 bases lay between the germline ends. Germline V gives CDR1 SGHNT, CDR2 YYREEE (reference sequence). This CDR3 reads CASSLNTNYGYTF. The DNA of the CDR3 is TGTGCCAGCAGCTTGAACACAAACTATGGCTACACCTTC.

The gene calls are TRBV5-1 and TRBJ1-1; 7 positions agree with TRBD1. This CDR3 contains 17 residues. Germline values: CDR1 SGHRS, CDR2 YFSETQ. J lost 4 bases, V lost 3 bases, and 15 bases had no gene match. CDR3 DNA sequence: TGCGCCAGCAGCTGGGGCCAGGGGGTTCCGACCATCACTGAAGCTTTCTTT. It translates to CASSWGQGVPTITEAFF.

The chain combines TRBV11-2 with TRBJ1-3, with D perhaps TRBD1 (5 bases). This CDR3 is 16 amino acids long. Trimming stripped 5 bases from V and 0 bases from J, with 14 bases between. Germline CDR1 and CDR2: SGHAT and FQNNGV. CDR3 nucleotide sequence: TGTGCCAGCAGCCGACCCTCAGGGAACTCTGGAAACACCATATATTTT. This gives the protein CASSRPSGNSGNTIYF.

This chain uses TRBV4-1 with TRBJ2-3; maybe TRBD2 (7 bases). The CDR3 runs 15 residues. Germline V gives CDR1 MGHRA, CDR2 YSYEKL. V lost 4 bases, J lost 4 bases, and 15 bases lay in between. The CDR3 sequence: CASSLGGAVSDTQYF. In DNA form, the CDR3 reads TGCGCCAGCAGCCTAGGGGGGGCCGTATCAGATACGCAGTATTTT.

V and J are TRBV18 and TRBJ1-3; maybe TRBD1 (6 bases). This CDR3 region has 15 residues. Per the germline V gene, CDR1 is KGHSH and CDR2 is LQKENI. Trimming cost V 5 bases and J 0 bases, with 11 bases left between them. CDR3 sequence reads: CASSTGDTSGNTIYF. The CDR3, as DNA: TGTGCCAGCTCAACTGGGGACACCTCTGGAAACACCATATATTTT.

The chain carries TRBV29-1 and TRBJ1-2; D not resolved. Germline lookup yields CDR1 SQVTM and CDR2 ANQGSEA. V lost 4 bases, J lost 2 bases, and 8 bases lay in between. The CDR3 is 12 residues long. The CDR3 spells CSVGSQNYGYTF. CDR3 nucleotide sequence: TGCAGCGTTGGGAGCCAAAACTATGGCTACACCTTC.